This T cell receptor beta chain was found in a study of blood T cell repertoires in COVID-19. This clone was seen once. Seattle-derived patients entered the study during active infection and were followed longitudinally. Profiling relied on immunoSEQ multiplex PCR, and the TCRdb table lists in-frame clones only, not all of them. The table includes roughly 130,000 clones, 88% detected once. This receptor was identified in a human donor with COVID-19, enrolled during active disease. The donor label of this sample is uncertain. The sequencing sample was made of peripheral blood.

The CDR3 DNA reads as TGTGCCAGCAGCCGCCCCAGGGCGGTTGTCTCTGGAAACACCATATATTTT. It codes for CASSRPRAVVSGNTIYF. J is TRBJ1-3 and V is TRBV14; tentative D call: TRBD1 (5 bases). Trimming stripped 4 bases from V and 0 bases from J, with 16 bases between. CDR1 SGHDN and CDR2 FVKESK come from the germline V gene. This CDR3 comprises 17 residues.